The 15 T cell receptor beta chains listed next were all sequenced from one sample in a study of cytomegalovirus exposure and HLA in healthy donors. Use of 60 Vbeta and 13 Jbeta primers characterized the PCR. Measured with immunoSEQ multiplex PCR; TCRdb has only the in-frame clones, and not every one. The sample lists tens of thousands of clones; 60% to 80% were seen once. The sample comprised PBMCs. Receptors originate from a man in his sixties in good health and CMV-seropositive.

The V call is TRBV4-1, the J call TRBJ1-6, with D possibly matching TRBD1 (6 bases). CDR1 and CDR2 from the germline V gene are MGHRA and YSYEKL. The CDR3 is made up of 16 amino acids. The V end was cut by 3 bases, the J end by 6 bases, with 15 bases between. This CDR3 is CASSHPVRGFNSPLHF. DNA for the CDR3: TGCGCCAGCAGCCATCCAGTGAGGGGGTTTAATTCACCCCTCCACTTT.

Worth noting for this clone: The identical CDR3 is also encoded by other nucleotide sequences in the sample. This chain connects TRBV6-5 to TRBJ2-1; the match to TRBD2 covers 10 bases. The germline V gene encodes CDR1 MNHEY and CDR2 SVGAGI. With 0 bases clipped from V and 4 bases from J, the junction kept 3 bases outside the gene matches. This CDR3 contains 16 residues. CDR3 DNA sequence: TGTGCCAGCAGTTACTCAACTAGCGGGATTTACAATGAGCAGTTCTTC. It translates to CASSYSTSGIYNEQFF.

V gene TRBV10-1 combines with J gene TRBJ2-3; 9 bases are a match to TRBD2. Germline V gene data show CDR1 as WNHNN and CDR2 as SYGVQD (reference sequence). CDR3 size: 16 residues. V shed 3 bases and J 3 bases; nucleotides not matched to a gene: 7. The CDR3, as DNA: TGCGCCAGCAGTGAAGGTAGCGGGGGTCATACAGATACGCAGTATTTT. This gives the protein CASSEGSGGHTDTQYF.

The rearrangement uses TRBV5-1 and TRBJ2-5, with 8 positions matching TRBD1. Germline CDR1 SGHRS, CDR2 YFSETQ. The J segment lost 1 base and the V segment lost 2 bases, leaving 1 base of the junction unmatched. This CDR3 contains 14 residues. The CDR3 coding sequence is TGCGCCAGCAGCTTCACAGGGGGCCAAGAGACCCAGTACTTC. Translating gives CASSFTGGQETQYF.

The chain couples TRBV4-1 to TRBJ2-7; perhaps TRBD2 as D (7 bases). This CDR3 spans 15 amino acids. CDR1 MGHRA and CDR2 YSYEKL come from the germline V gene. Trimming stripped 5 bases from V and 3 bases from J, with 17 bases between. The CDR3 loop is CASSYSQGGLYEQYF. The CDR3, as DNA: TGCGCCAGCAGCTACTCACAGGGAGGGCTCTACGAGCAGTACTTC.

The chain employs TRBV27 and TRBJ1-1; 8 bases align to TRBD1. From germline, CDR1 is MNHEY and CDR2 SMNVEV (reference sequence). Losses at the gene ends were 2 bases for V and 5 bases for J; bases not matched to a gene: 1. The CDR3 runs to 13 residues. The CDR3 sequence: CASSLTGGTEAFF. Written as DNA, the CDR3 is TGTGCCAGCAGTTTAACAGGGGGGACTGAAGCTTTCTTT.

This clone was recorded only once. The chain carries TRBV5-4 and TRBJ2-7; 8 bases are shared with TRBD1. The CDR3 runs 15 residues. Germline values: CDR1 SGHNT, CDR2 YYREEE (reference sequence). V shed 3 bases and J 0 bases; nucleotides not matched to a gene: 5. In DNA form, the CDR3 reads TGTGCCAGCAGCTCGACAGGGGCTAGCTCCTACGAGCAGTACTTC. Translated: CASSSTGASSYEQYF.

Many counts were recorded for this clone. CDR3 nucleotides: TGTGCCAGCAGCCCTCAGGGAGGCGGAGAAAAACTGTTTTTT. Translation: CASSPQGGGEKLFF. V is TRBV5-6 and J is TRBJ1-4, with D perhaps matching TRBD1 (5 bases). CDR3 length: 14 amino acids. Germline CDR1 is SGHDT and CDR2 is YYEEEE. Trimming took 4 bases from V and 8 from J, leaving 15 bases between them. Full variable domain (missing parts from reference TRBV5-6 and TRBJ1-4): DAGVTQSPTHLIKTRGQQVTLRCSPKSGHDTVSWYQQALGQGPQFIFQYYEEEERQRGNFPDRFSGHQFPNYSSELNVNALLLGDSALYLCASSPQGGGEKLFFGSGTQLSVL.

This chain links TRBV7-9 with TRBJ1-5; TRBD1 is a possible D gene (6 bases). The CDR3 has 15 residues. CDR1 is SEHNR and CDR2 is FQNEAQ in the germline V gene (reference sequence). Trimming took off 1 base at V and 6 bases at J, with 13 bases between the two ends. CDR3 residues: CASSLGLGAPQPQHF. The CDR3 region has the DNA TGTGCCAGCAGCTTAGGCCTGGGGGCGCCTCAGCCCCAGCATTTT.

This sequence joins TRBV5-6 and TRBJ2-3; 10 nucleotides agree with TRBD1. Germline CDR1 SGHDT, CDR2 YYEEEE. V lost 0 bases to trimming and J lost 6 bases; unmatched junction nucleotides: 4. This CDR3 is 15 amino acids long. The CDR3 DNA sequence: TGTGCCAGCAGCTTGGGGGACAGGGGCCCCGATACGCAGTATTTT. Translated, it gives CASSLGDRGPDTQYF.

The chain uses TRBV11-1 and TRBJ2-5; 8 bases fit TRBD2. CDR1 SGHAT and CDR2 FQDESV come from the germline V gene (reference sequence). Trimming cost V 1 base and J 1 base; bases outside gene matches: 5. This CDR3 has 16 residues. The CDR3 is CASSLGAGALQETQYF. The CDR3 DNA follows: TGTGCCAGCAGCTTAGGAGCGGGAGCCCTCCAAGAGACCCAGTACTTC.

The chain recombines TRBV27 with TRBJ1-1, with D possibly matching TRBD1 (5 bases). CDR1 is MNHEY, CDR2 SMNVEV, per germline (reference sequence). V was cut by 3 bases and J by 3 bases, with 14 bases left in between. The CDR3 spans 15 residues. CDR3 coding DNA: TGTGCCAGCAGTTTGCAGGGTGGGTTTTACACTGAAGCTTTCTTT. Translation: CASSLQGGFYTEAFF.

The genes are TRBV5-5 and TRBJ2-7; 10 positions agree with TRBD1. Germline V gene lookup returns CDR1 SGHKS and CDR2 YYEKEE (reference sequence). The CDR3 has 14 residues. Germline trimming cut 0 bases from V and 9 bases from J; bases unmatched to any gene: 6. Written as DNA, the CDR3 is TGTGCCAGCAGCTTGGGAGGGACAGGGGACGGGCAGTACTTC. Encoded protein: CASSLGGTGDGQYF.

This clone was seen once. The CDR3 DNA is TGTGCCAGCTCCCGGAAACAGGGTGATACCGGGGAGCTGTTTTTT. Its translation: CASSRKQGDTGELFF. The chain carries TRBV18 and TRBJ2-2, with TRBD1 as a possible D gene (6 bases). CDR1 KGHSH and CDR2 LQKENI come from the germline V gene. V was pared by 6 bases and J by 5 bases, with 16 bases between. The CDR3 totals 15 residues.

This clone was found once. The chain links TRBV18 to TRBJ1-1; D remains unclear. Germline CDR1 and CDR2: KGHSH and LQKENI. The CDR3 length is 14 residues. Trimming removed 2 bases from V and 1 base from J, with 8 bases in between. As DNA, the CDR3 is TGTGCCAGCTCACCATCGCCGCGGAACACTGAAGCTTTCTTT. Translating it yields CASSPSPRNTEAFF.